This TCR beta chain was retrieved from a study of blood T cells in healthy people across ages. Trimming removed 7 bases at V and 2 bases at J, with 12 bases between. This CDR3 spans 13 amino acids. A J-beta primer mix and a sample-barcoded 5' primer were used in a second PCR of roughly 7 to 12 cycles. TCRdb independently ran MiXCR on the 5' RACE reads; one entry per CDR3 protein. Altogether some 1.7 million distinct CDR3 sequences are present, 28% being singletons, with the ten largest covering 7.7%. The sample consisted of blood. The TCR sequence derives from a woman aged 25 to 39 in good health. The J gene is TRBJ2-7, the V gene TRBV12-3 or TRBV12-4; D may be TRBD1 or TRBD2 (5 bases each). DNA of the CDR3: TGTGCCAGCATCCGGGACGGGACCTACGAGCAGTACTTC. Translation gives CASIRDGTYEQYF.